There are many counts of the clone carrying this T cell receptor (beta chain). The antigen remains unidentified. CDR1 and CDR2 from the germline V gene are KGHDR and SFDVKD. Trimming shortened V by 4 bases and J by 6 bases, and 9 bases separated the two germline ends. This CDR3 is 13 amino acids long. TCR beta CDR3 amplification used RNA transcripts. In the first round, RT-PCR was carried out with HTBI primers, and a multiplex PCR formed the second round. TCRdb reprocessed the multiplex PCR reads via MiXCR and lists one record per CDR3 protein. The data hold roughly 380,000 distinct CDR3 sequences, with 15% to 19% observed a single time. The sample belongs to a study of Graves' ophthalmopathy and Graves' hyperthyroidism. Study-level findings and limits: Most thyroid-expanded clonotypes exceeding 0.001 frequency were also found in blood.

The receptor was derived from a woman between 18 and 29 years old with stable Graves' hyperthyroidism. This rearrangement joins TRBV24-1 to TRBJ1-5; D unresolved. Sequenced material: peripheral blood. The CDR3 loop is CATSEEVSQPQHF. DNA of the CDR3: TGTGCCACCAGTGAGGAGGTCAGTCAGCCCCAGCATTTT.